Presented here are 23 T cell receptor beta chains from one specimen sequenced in a study of CD8 T cells in ankylosing spondylitis. From the 5' RACE reads, TCRdb called clonotypes with MiXCR, one entry per CDR3 protein. This table has under 200,000 distinct CDR3 sequences, roughly 12% appearing once. Sequencing was performed on blood, either unsorted or a sorted T cell fraction (not recorded which). These receptors were collected from a male donor with ankylosing spondylitis or in good health (not recorded which).

This clonotype was seen a few times. The chain is built from TRBV19 and TRBJ1-5; a possible D gene is TRBD1 (6 bases). CDR1 LNHDA and CDR2 SQIVND come from the germline V gene (reference sequence). This CDR3 has 15 residues. CDR3 in amino acids: CASTGWGRGNQPQHF. CDR3 nucleotides: TGTGCTTCGACGGGCTGGGGGCGAGGCAATCAGCCCCAGCATTTT.

This clonotype was seen a handful of times. This rearrangement joins TRBV2 to TRBJ2-1; 10 positions match TRBD2. The V gene end was trimmed by 6 bases and the J gene end by 7 bases; junction bases not matched to a gene: 6. Germline values: CDR1 SNHLY, CDR2 FYNNEI. This CDR3 has 14 amino acids. CDR3 bases: TGTGCCAGCAGGACTAGCGGGTCGTTTAATGAGCAGTTCTTC. Translating gives CASRTSGSFNEQFF.

Ten or more counts support this clonotype. The chain links TRBV20-1 to TRBJ1-2; D is undetermined. Germline V lookup: CDR1 DFQATT, CDR2 SNEGSKA (reference sequence). The CDR3 loop spans 12 amino acids. The germline V and J ends were trimmed by 6 bases and 4 bases, with 12 bases remaining between them. This chain's CDR3 is CSADMEGYGYTF. CDR3 in DNA: TGCAGTGCCGACATGGAGGGCTATGGCTACACCTTC.

In its sample, this clonotype was seen many times. The genes are TRBV25-1 and TRBJ1-1, with 10 bases identical to TRBD1. Germline V gene data show CDR1 as MGHDK and CDR2 as SYGVNS. There are 14 residues in the CDR3. After removal of 1 base from V and 4 bases from J, the junction contained 0 bases not matched to a gene. DNA for the CDR3: TGTGCCAGCAGTGAATGGGACAGGGGCACTGAAGCTTTCTTT. It codes for CASSEWDRGTEAFF.

This clonotype was found a few times. V gene TRBV20-1 combines with J gene TRBJ2-5; tentatively, D is TRBD2 (5 bases). Germline V gene data show CDR1 as DFQATT and CDR2 as SNEGSKA (reference sequence). CDR3 length equals 14 residues. V shed 3 bases and J shed 1 base, with 12 bases lying between them. CDR3 bases: TGCAGTGCTAGGAGCCGACTACTCCAAGAGACCCAGTACTTC. This codes for CSARSRLLQETQYF.

This chain connects TRBV5-6 to TRBJ2-2; D not resolved. The V gene lost 2 bases and the J gene lost 1 base, with 3 bases spanning the gap. The CDR3 runs 13 residues. CDR1 SGHDT and CDR2 YYEEEE come from the germline V gene. CDR3 amino acids: CASSFGNTGELFF. The CDR3 DNA follows: TGTGCCAGCAGCTTCGGGAACACCGGGGAGCTGTTTTTT. The full variable domain, its missing parts supplied by reference TRBV5-6 and TRBJ2-2, is DAGVTQSPTHLIKTRGQQVTLRCSPKSGHDTVSWYQQALGQGPQFIFQYYEEEERQRGNFPDRFSGHQFPNYSSELNVNALLLGDSALYLCASSFGNTGELFFGEGSRLTVL.

This clonotype has ten or more counts. The chain is built from TRBV2 and TRBJ2-1; maybe TRBD1 (6 bases). The CDR3 contains 15 residues. V was pared by 8 bases and J by 7 bases, with 21 bases between. Germline V gene lookup returns CDR1 SNHLY and CDR2 FYNNEI. Here the CDR3 DNA reads TGTGCCAGCTTGGGGGACGACCCAGGGGTGAATGAGCAGTTCTTC. Residues: CASLGDDPGVNEQFF.

This clonotype was picked up a small number of times. The chain joins TRBV12-3 or TRBV12-4 to TRBJ2-1; a weak D match, TRBD1 (5 bases). Trimming shortened V by 5 bases and J by 0 bases, and 14 bases separated the two germline ends. This CDR3 contains 16 residues. Here the CDR3 reads CASSTSQTVSYNEQFF. The CDR3 DNA sequence: TGTGCCAGCAGTACCAGCCAGACAGTCTCCTACAATGAGCAGTTCTTC.

This clonotype was seen at least ten times. The chain combines TRBV28 with TRBJ2-1; 8 bases fit TRBD2. From germline, CDR1 is MDHEN and CDR2 SYDVKM. The ends lost 4 bases at V and 7 bases at J; junction bases unmatched: 6. This CDR3 comprises 14 residues. The CDR3 loop reads CASSSERGRNEQFF. CDR3 nucleotides: TGTGCCAGCAGTTCCGAGCGGGGGAGGAATGAGCAGTTCTTC.

This rearrangement joins TRBV30 to TRBJ2-2, with D uncertain. The CDR3 spans 13 residues. The V end was cut by 8 bases, the J end by 4 bases, with 14 bases between. Germline loops: CDR1 GTSNPN, CDR2 SVGIG (reference sequence). The CDR3 DNA is TGTGCCGGATTACAAACAAGCACCGGGGAGCTGTTTTTT. It encodes CAGLQTSTGELFF.

In its sample, this clonotype was seen many times. The rearrangement links TRBV12-3 or TRBV12-4 to TRBJ2-3; no reliable D call. Trimming took 3 bases from V and 5 from J, leaving 15 bases between them. The CDR3 sequence is 15 residues long. The CDR3 bases are TGTGCCAGCAGTTTTCGGACCCAGCAAAAAGATACGCAGTATTTT. Protein product: CASSFRTQQKDTQYF.

This clonotype appeared a few times. This chain uses TRBV20-1 with TRBJ2-3; perhaps D is TRBD1 or TRBD2 (5 bases each). The length of the CDR3 is 16 residues. Germline-derived CDR1 and CDR2 are DFQATT and SNEGSKA (reference sequence). The V and J ends lost 6 bases and 5 bases respectively, with 24 bases between them. DNA of the CDR3: TGCAGTGCGACATACTCACCGGGACCTCGGAGAGATACGCAGTATTTT. Translated: CSATYSPGPRRDTQYF.

This clonotype turned up a few times. The genes are TRBV15 and TRBJ1-5, with no clear D. Deletions cut 1 base from V and 1 base from J, with 8 bases between. The CDR3 extends over 15 amino acids. Germline V gene data show CDR1 as LNHNV and CDR2 as YYDKDF (reference sequence). CDR3 amino acids: CATSRVMGSNQPQHF. The CDR3 bases are TGTGCCACCAGCAGAGTGATGGGGAGCAATCAGCCCCAGCATTTT. Full variable domain (rest looked up from reference TRBV15 and TRBJ1-5): DAMVIQNPRYQVTQFGKPVTLSCSQTLNHNVMYWYQQKSSQAPKLLFHYYDKDFNNEADTPDNFQSRRPNTSFCFLDIRSPGLGDTAMYLCATSRVMGSNQPQHFGDGTRLSIL.

This clonotype was counted ten times or more. The chain uses TRBV12-3 or TRBV12-4 and TRBJ1-5; the match to TRBD1 covers 8 bases. With V trimmed by 5 bases and J by 4 bases, 1 base remained unmatched. The CDR3 runs 13 residues. The CDR3 region has the DNA TGTGCCAGCAGTCGACAGGGGAATCAGCCCCAGCATTTT. Amino acid sequence: CASSRQGNQPQHF.

This clonotype came up many times. The rearrangement joins TRBV7-2 to TRBJ2-1; 7 bases map to TRBD2. V trimming: 2 bases; J trimming: 7 bases; junction bases outside the gene matches: 11. Germline V gives CDR1 SGHTA, CDR2 FQGNSA. This CDR3 spans 16 amino acids. The chain's CDR3 is CASSLNPSGERNEQFF. CDR3 DNA sequence: TGTGCCAGCAGCTTAAACCCTAGCGGAGAAAGGAATGAGCAGTTCTTC.

This clonotype was observed at least ten times. The CDR3 sequence: CASSQGGGLIYNEQFF. DNA of the CDR3: TGCGCCAGCAGCCAAGGTGGGGGACTCATATACAATGAGCAGTTCTTC. The genes are TRBV4-1 and TRBJ2-1; possibly TRBD2 for D (6 bases). Germline V lookup: CDR1 MGHRA, CDR2 YSYEKL. The CDR3 totals 16 residues. With 1 base removed from V and 4 bases from J, the gap between germline ends came to 14 bases.

A note on this clonotype: A read error may produce the germline difference seen at one junction end. This chain uses TRBV12-3 or TRBV12-4 with TRBJ2-5; 15 bases agree with TRBD2. The CDR3 sequence is 17 residues long. The CDR3 loop reads CASSPGLAGGRGETQCF. Written as DNA, the CDR3 is TGTGCCAGCAGCCCCGGACTAGCGGGAGGGCGTGGGGAGACCCAGTGCTTC.

This clonotype has a count of ten or more. V gene TRBV3-1 combines with J gene TRBJ2-3; tentatively, D is TRBD2 (6 bases). Trimming cost V 2 bases and J 1 base, with 13 bases left between them. The CDR3 spans 16 residues. In germline, CDR1 is LGHDT, CDR2 YNNKEL (reference sequence). The CDR3 region has the DNA TGTGCCAGCAGCCAAACCACGGGAGCCGGCACAGATACGCAGTATTTT. This codes for CASSQTTGAGTDTQYF.

Ten or more counts support this clonotype. The rearrangement joins TRBV9 to TRBJ2-7; no clear D. Germline CDR1 reads SGDLS; CDR2 reads YYNGEE. V dropped 0 bases and J dropped 2 bases, with 9 bases sitting between them. The CDR3 runs 14 residues. The DNA of the CDR3 is TGTGCCAGCAGCGTAGCTCCCGAGCCCTACGAGCAGTACTTC. Translated, it gives CASSVAPEPYEQYF.

This clonotype occurred many times. This chain uses TRBV7-2 with TRBJ2-5; 12 nucleotides match TRBD2. The CDR3 consists of 16 residues. Unmatched junction bases numbered 6, after V lost 5 bases and J lost 2 bases. Germline CDR1 reads SGHTA; CDR2 reads FQGNSA. The CDR3 nucleotides read TGTGCCAGCAGCCGCGGACTAGCGGGGTTACAAGAGACCCAGTACTTC. Protein sequence: CASSRGLAGLQETQYF.

This rearrangement joins TRBV6-1 to TRBJ2-7; D is uncertain. The V gene lost 2 bases and the J gene lost 6 bases, with 11 bases spanning the gap. The CDR3 is made up of 13 amino acids. Looked up from germline, CDR1 is MNHNS and CDR2 is SASEGT. In DNA form, the CDR3 reads TGTGCCAGCAGTGAACGCTGGCAGGTCGAGCAGTACTTC. This gives the protein CASSERWQVEQYF.

This clonotype appeared many times. The chain employs TRBV6-5 and TRBJ2-7; 8 bases line up with TRBD1. The trim removed 4 bases at V and 6 bases at J, leaving 2 bases unmatched. The CDR3 has 12 amino acids. The germline V gene has CDR1 MNHEY and CDR2 SVGAGI. CDR3 coding DNA: TGTGCCAGCAGTTTAACAGGGGGCGAGCAGTACTTC. The encoded protein is CASSLTGGEQYF.

There are many counts of this clonotype. The chain uses TRBV12-3 or TRBV12-4 and TRBJ1-2; D not certain. V lost 1 base and J lost 7, with 7 bases in between. This CDR3 is 12 amino acids long. CDR3: CASSLGRLGYTF. The DNA for the CDR3 is TGTGCCAGCAGTTTAGGGCGGCTTGGCTACACCTTC.